This entry concerns a single T cell receptor (beta chain). Profiled with immunoSEQ multiplex PCR; TCRdb holds only in-frame clones, not every one. The table records 500,000 to 550,000 clones, roughly 74% of them present only once. The V gene's germline CDR1 is GTSNPN and CDR2 SVGIG (reference sequence). The CDR3 has 11 residues. V lost 2 bases to trimming and J lost 1 base, with 3 bases between them. The data were taken from a study of shared T cell receptors in the human thymus. The data also belong to a second study, concerning human thymus T cells. That report notes: The study used thymus tissue resected during corrective heart surgery. Repertoires sampled from thymus and blood appeared biased in V and J gene usage. Reports from related research described highly overlapping thymic repertoires among unrelated individuals.

This chain joins TRBV30 and TRBJ2-7; no firm D call. This TCR came from a boy less than two years old with a congenital heart defect. The sample taken for sequencing was thymocytes. The CDR3 DNA sequence: TGTGCCTGGAGTACATCCTACGAGCAGTACTTC. This codes for CAWSTSYEQYF.